This T cell receptor beta chain was sequenced for a study of T cell responses to AZD1222 COVID-19 vaccine. The assay was immunoSEQ multiplex PCR, and TCRdb's table has in-frame clones only and misses some. The repertoire has approximately 60,000 clones, 86% of them found once; the top ten carry 16%. The CDR3 runs 11 residues. Germline values: CDR1 SGHDN, CDR2 FVKESK. V was cut by 0 bases and J by 4 bases, with 1 base left in between. General study results and limits: The study found Spike-specific TCR breadth and depth rose after two AZD1222 doses.

Note on this clone: Its matching antigen is unknown.

The receptor was derived from an adult in good health. The material was peripheral blood, obtained on day 0 of AZD1222 vaccination. This rearrangement joins TRBV14 to TRBJ2-7; D is uncertain. The CDR3 coding sequence is TGTGCCAGCAGCCAAGAGTACGAGCAGTACTTC. It yields the protein CASSQEYEQYF.